A selection of T cell receptor beta chains follows, all from one sample in a study of low-dose radiotherapy and immunotherapy resistance in tumors. MiXCR was run by TCRdb on the reads, yielding one entry per CDR3 protein. The table includes tens of thousands of distinct CDR3 sequences, around 11% detected once. Specimen: PBMCs, collected before treatment. These receptors originate from a female donor with ovarian cancer. CDR3s include the opening cysteine and the closing phenylalanine or tryptophan. The order of the fields is V gene, clone size, D gene, J gene, CDR3 protein, CDR3 DNA. The D gene is left open where the match is weak. Expanded clones are given a class, and other clones once, few, many or no size at all.

V: TRBV18
size: many
D: NA
J: TRBJ2-5
CDR3: CASSQGTQYF
DNA: TGTGCCAGCTCACAAGGGACCCAGTACTTC

V: TRBV27
size: many
D: NA
J: TRBJ2-1
CDR3: CASSLRGLNEQFF
DNA: TGTGCCAGCAGTCTCCGGGGACTCAATGAGCAGTTCTTC

V: TRBV2
size: few
D: NA
J: TRBJ1-5
CDR3: CASSNTGPQHF
DNA: TGTGCCAGCAGTAACACTGGGCCCCAGCATTTT

V: TRBV28
size: many
D: NA
J: TRBJ2-7
CDR3: CASGGKGTYEQYF
DNA: TGTGCCAGCGGGGGCAAAGGGACCTACGAGCAGTACTTC

V: TRBV5-1
size: many
D: NA
J: TRBJ1-2
CDR3: CASSPEDGGFYGYTF
DNA: TGCGCCAGCAGCCCGGAAGACGGCGGGTTTTATGGCTACACCTTC

V: TRBV2
size: many
D: TRBD1
J: TRBJ1-2
CDR3: CARGDRDYGYTF
DNA: TGTGCCAGGGGTGACAGGGACTATGGCTACACCTTC

V: TRBV24-1
size: many
D: NA
J: TRBJ2-2
CDR3: CATSDPRDIYTGELFF
DNA: TGTGCCACCAGTGATCCTCGGGACATCTACACCGGGGAGCTGTTTTTT

V: TRBV3-1
size: many
D: TRBD2
J: TRBJ2-3
CDR3: CASSPRGAQDTQYF
DNA: TGTGCCAGCAGCCCGCGGGGGGCACAGGATACGCAGTATTTT

V: TRBV9
size: many
D: NA
J: TRBJ1-2
CDR3: CASSVGSQGYGYTF
DNA: TGTGCCAGCAGCGTAGGGTCGCAGGGCTATGGCTACACCTTC

V: TRBV5-4
size: many
D: NA
J: TRBJ2-3
CDR3: CASSPWTAVNTDTQYF
DNA: TGTGCCAGCAGCCCCTGGACAGCCGTCAACACAGATACGCAGTATTTT

V: TRBV12-3/TRBV12-4
size: many
D: NA
J: TRBJ2-2
CDR3: CASSSSSVLAGELFF
DNA: TGTGCCAGCAGTTCGTCTAGCGTGTTGGCCGGGGAGCTGTTTTTT

V: TRBV27
size: many
D: NA
J: TRBJ2-1
CDR3: CASSLSPDSHNEQFF
DNA: TGTGCCAGCAGTTTATCCCCGGACTCCCACAATGAGCAGTTCTTC

V: TRBV5-6
size: NA
D: NA
J: TRBJ2-3
CDR3: CASSAHQGNTDTQYF
DNA: TGTGCCAGCAGCGCCCACCAGGGAAACACAGATACGCAGTATTTT

V: TRBV11-2
size: many
D: TRBD2
J: TRBJ2-3
CDR3: CASSFTSGSTDTQYF
DNA: TGTGCCAGCAGCTTCACTAGCGGGAGCACAGATACGCAGTATTTT

V: TRBV11-2
size: many
D: NA
J: TRBJ2-7
CDR3: CASSPYYEQYF
DNA: TGTGCCAGCAGCCCCTACTACGAGCAGTACTTC

V: TRBV29-1
size: many
D: NA
J: TRBJ2-3
CDR3: CSVARPNRGDTQYF
DNA: TGCAGCGTCGCTAGGCCGAACCGGGGAGATACGCAGTATTTT

V: TRBV9
size: many
D: NA
J: TRBJ2-7
CDR3: CASSKRAVGPDEQYF
DNA: TGTGCCAGCAGCAAACGGGCCGTCGGCCCCGACGAGCAGTACTTC

V: TRBV5-6
size: medium-sized
D: NA
J: TRBJ2-7
CDR3: CASTEGGEGSYEQYF
DNA: TGTGCCAGCACCGAGGGCGGGGAAGGGTCCTACGAGCAGTACTTC

V: TRBV6-4
size: many
D: TRBD1
J: TRBJ2-3
CDR3: CATGTGAADTQYF
DNA: TGTGCCACCGGGACAGGGGCGGCGGATACGCAGTATTTT

V: TRBV10-2
size: many
D: NA
J: TRBJ2-2
CDR3: CASSVGGLTFAGELFF
DNA: TGCGCCAGCAGTGTTGGGGGGTTGACCTTCGCCGGGGAGCTGTTTTTT

V: TRBV10-1
size: many
D: NA
J: TRBJ2-7
CDR3: CASSNLTGEQYF
DNA: TGCGCCAGCAGTAACTTGACGGGGGAGCAGTACTTC

V: TRBV6-2/TRBV6-3
size: many
D: NA
J: TRBJ2-1
CDR3: CASNRGNNEQFF
DNA: TGTGCCAGCAACCGGGGCAACAATGAGCAGTTCTTC

V: TRBV6-1
size: many
D: NA
J: TRBJ2-7
CDR3: CASGWGADEQYF
DNA: TGTGCCAGCGGATGGGGGGCCGACGAGCAGTACTTC

V: TRBV5-1
size: many
D: NA
J: TRBJ1-2
CDR3: CASSDIATASLYGYTF
DNA: TGCGCCAGCAGCGACATCGCGACGGCAAGCTTATATGGCTACACCTTC

V: TRBV5-1
size: many
D: NA
J: TRBJ2-7
CDR3: CASSRDLTYEQYF
DNA: TGCGCCAGCAGCCGGGACTTAACCTACGAGCAGTACTTC

V: TRBV3-1
size: many
D: NA
J: TRBJ1-2
CDR3: CASSQEATVHGYTF
DNA: TGTGCCAGCAGCCAAGAGGCCACGGTTCATGGCTACACCTTC

V: TRBV12-3/TRBV12-4
size: many
D: NA
J: TRBJ1-5
CDR3: CASRNSLSNQPQHF
DNA: TGTGCCAGCCGAAATTCCCTTAGCAATCAGCCCCAGCATTTT

V: TRBV5-1
size: many
D: TRBD1
J: TRBJ1-2
CDR3: CASSPGQGAYGYTF
DNA: TGCGCCAGCAGCCCCGGACAGGGGGCCTATGGCTACACCTTC

V: TRBV19
size: many
D: NA
J: TRBJ2-2
CDR3: CASMGEGYTGELFF
DNA: TGTGCCAGTATGGGAGAGGGGTACACCGGGGAGCTGTTTTTT

V: TRBV6-5
size: NA
D: TRBD1
J: TRBJ2-1
CDR3: CAVSPGQGYNEQFF
DNA: TGTGCCGTATCCCCGGGACAGGGGTACAATGAGCAGTTCTTC

V: TRBV28
size: many
D: TRBD2
J: TRBJ2-3
CDR3: CASSAGTSGRTDTQYF
DNA: TGTGCCAGCAGTGCCGGGACTAGCGGGAGGACAGATACGCAGTATTTT

V: TRBV10-3
size: many
D: TRBD1
J: TRBJ2-7
CDR3: CAISAAGGPYEQYF
DNA: TGTGCCATCAGTGCGGCAGGGGGCCCGTACGAGCAGTACTTC

V: TRBV27
size: many
D: TRBD1
J: TRBJ1-1
CDR3: CASSLRGQITEAFF
DNA: TGTGCCAGCAGTTTAAGGGGGCAGATCACTGAAGCTTTCTTT

V: TRBV30
size: many
D: NA
J: TRBJ2-1
CDR3: CAWSVLGNEQFF
DNA: TGTGCCTGGAGTGTACTGGGAAATGAGCAGTTCTTC

V: TRBV2
size: NA
D: NA
J: TRBJ1-5
CDR3: CASSLGTGNQPQHF
DNA: TGTGCCAGCAGCCTTGGGACGGGGAATCAGCCCCAGCATTTT

V: TRBV10-3
size: many
D: NA
J: TRBJ2-2
CDR3: CAISEAEDTGELFF
DNA: TGTGCCATCAGTGAGGCAGAGGACACCGGGGAGCTGTTTTTT

V: TRBV4-2
size: many
D: TRBD2
J: TRBJ2-3
CDR3: CASSQGLAGSTTDTQYF
DNA: TGTGCCAGCAGCCAGGGACTAGCGGGTTCTACCACAGATACGCAGTATTTT

V: TRBV7-2
size: few
D: NA
J: TRBJ2-2
CDR3: CASSLAPRNTGELFF
DNA: TGTGCCAGCAGCTTAGCCCCCCGGAACACCGGGGAGCTGTTTTTT

V: TRBV18
size: many
D: NA
J: TRBJ2-7
CDR3: CASSPLTTYEQYF
DNA: TGTGCCAGCTCACCCTTGACCACCTACGAGCAGTACTTC

V: TRBV23-1
size: many
D: TRBD1
J: TRBJ2-3
CDR3: CASSRDRVTDTQYF
DNA: TGCGCCAGCAGCCGGGACAGGGTGACAGATACGCAGTATTTT

V: TRBV23-1
size: many
D: NA
J: TRBJ2-7
CDR3: CASSHPNQGTNYEQYF
DNA: TGCGCCAGCAGTCATCCCAACCAGGGGACTAACTACGAGCAGTACTTC

V: TRBV9
size: many
D: NA
J: TRBJ1-4
CDR3: CASSVGGRANEKLFF
DNA: TGTGCCAGCAGCGTAGGGGGACGCGCTAATGAAAAACTGTTTTTT

V: TRBV6-5
size: many
D: TRBD1
J: TRBJ2-1
CDR3: CASSPTSRDRYNEQFF
DNA: TGTGCCAGCAGTCCGACGAGCCGGGACAGATACAATGAGCAGTTCTTC

V: TRBV5-1
size: many
D: NA
J: TRBJ2-3
CDR3: CASSGSREADTQYF
DNA: TGCGCCAGCAGCGGAAGCAGGGAGGCAGATACGCAGTATTTT

V: TRBV5-5
size: many
D: NA
J: TRBJ1-5
CDR3: CASSIHGSNQPQHF
DNA: TGTGCCAGCAGCATACATGGAAGCAATCAGCCCCAGCATTTT

V: TRBV12-3/TRBV12-4
size: many
D: TRBD2
J: TRBJ2-5
CDR3: CASSFGGSRVETQYF
DNA: TGTGCCAGCAGTTTCGGGGGGTCTCGTGTCGAGACCCAGTACTTC

V: TRBV27
size: NA
D: NA
J: TRBJ1-5
CDR3: CASRGDSPFLHF
DNA: TGTGCCAGCAGGGGTGACAGCCCGTTCTTGCATTTT

V: TRBV6-8
size: few
D: TRBD1
J: TRBJ2-5
CDR3: CASSRRQGSYQETQYF
DNA: TGTGCCAGCAGTAGACGACAGGGGTCGTACCAAGAGACCCAGTACTTC

V: TRBV5-1
size: many
D: TRBD2
J: TRBJ2-7
CDR3: CASSVLPAGGVDEQYF
DNA: TGCGCCAGCAGCGTCCTCCCCGCGGGAGGTGTCGACGAGCAGTACTTC

V: TRBV5-1
size: many
D: NA
J: TRBJ2-1
CDR3: CASSPDRYEQFF
DNA: TGCGCCAGCAGCCCCGACCGGTATGAGCAGTTCTTC